The 30 T cell receptor beta chains below come from one sample, sequenced in a study of T cells in Graves' hyperthyroidism and ophthalmopathy. Template material for amplifying TCR beta CDR3 regions consisted of RNA transcripts. During a first-round RT-PCR of the TCR CDR3, the HTBI primer set was used. From the multiplex PCR reads, TCRdb called clonotypes with MiXCR, one entry per CDR3 protein. The sample has 400,000 to 550,000 distinct CDR3 sequences, around 14% seen once; the top ten hold around a sixth. The sequenced sample was blood. All receptors come from a woman aged 18-35 years with Graves' hyperthyroidism.

This clonotype has at least ten counts. The J gene is TRBJ1-5, the V gene TRBV6-1; no clear D. This CDR3 comprises 18 residues. The ends were cut back, 0 bases at V and 0 bases at J, with 15 bases in the middle. Germline CDR1 MNHNS, CDR2 SASEGT. CDR3 sequence reads: CASSEARRAQYSNQPQHF. CDR3 in DNA: TGTGCCAGCAGTGAAGCGCGGCGAGCACAATATAGCAATCAGCCCCAGCATTTT.

The table lists this clonotype with a count of one. The chain uses TRBV4-1 and TRBJ2-1, with TRBD1 matching 8 bases. CDR1 and CDR2 from the germline V gene are MGHRA and YSYEKL. The CDR3 sequence is 14 residues long. The ends lost 1 base at V and 8 bases at J; junction bases unmatched: 4. The CDR3 coding sequence is TGCGCCAGCAGCCAAGGGACAGGGAGCGATGAGCAGTTCTTC. As protein: CASSQGTGSDEQFF.

This clonotype has at least ten counts. CDR3 amino acids: CASSQEVSAQPQHF. CDR3 nucleotides: TGTGCCAGCTCCCAGGAGGTCAGCGCTCAGCCCCAGCATTTT. The V gene is TRBV18, the J gene TRBJ1-5; D is unresolved. V was clipped by 6 bases and J by 6 bases, with 15 bases between them. The length of the CDR3 is 14 residues. Per the germline V gene, CDR1 is KGHSH and CDR2 is LQKENI.

CDR3 sequence reads: CATSRESGRAVNEQFF. The DNA for the CDR3 is TGTGCCACCAGCAGAGAGAGCGGGAGGGCCGTCAATGAGCAGTTCTTC. The genes are TRBV15 and TRBJ2-1, with 10 bases identical to TRBD2. There are 16 residues in the CDR3. CDR1 and CDR2 (germline): LNHNV, YYDKDF (reference sequence). Losses at the gene ends were 0 bases for V and 6 bases for J; bases not matched to a gene: 5.

This clonotype was observed many times. The chain couples TRBV6-2 or TRBV6-3 to TRBJ1-5; 7 nucleotides match TRBD1. With V trimmed by 4 bases and J by 7 bases, 4 bases remained unmatched. CDR1 and CDR2 (germline): MNHEY, SVGEGT. There are 13 residues in the CDR3. The CDR3 bases are TGTGCCAGCAGTTGGACAGGATTGCAGCCCCAGCATTTT. It translates to CASSWTGLQPQHF.

The sample holds many counts of this clonotype. The chain has TRBV7-3 and TRBJ2-3; no clear D gene. The germline gives CDR1 SGHTA, CDR2 FQGTGA. V was cut by 2 bases and J by 6 bases, with 18 bases left in between. CDR3 size: 16 residues. CDR3 nucleotides: TGTGCCAGCAGCTTATTGAGAGTACCTCCCGACGATACGCAGTATTTT. Translated, it gives CASSLLRVPPDDTQYF.

This clonotype was counted ten times or more. The J gene is TRBJ1-6, the V gene TRBV30; maybe TRBD1 (6 bases). Germline CDR1 GTSNPN, CDR2 SVGIG (reference sequence). With 3 bases removed from V and 7 bases from J, the gap between germline ends came to 10 bases. The CDR3 spans 13 residues. The CDR3 region is CAWRTGGNSPLHF. The CDR3 DNA follows: TGTGCCTGGAGGACAGGAGGGAATTCACCCCTCCACTTT.

V is TRBV5-1 and J is TRBJ2-3; no reliable D call. The germline V gene encodes CDR1 SGHRS and CDR2 YFSETQ. The CDR3 spans 14 residues. Trimming removed 3 bases from V and 2 bases from J, with 10 bases in between. As DNA, the CDR3 is TGCGCCAGCAGCTATGGCAGCGCCACAGATACGCAGTATTTT. This gives the protein CASSYGSATDTQYF.

This clonotype was counted between two and nine times. J is TRBJ2-1 and V is TRBV6-1, with 13 bases identical to TRBD2. CDR1 and CDR2 (germline): MNHNS, SASEGT. V dropped 6 bases and J dropped 9; count of bases not matched to a gene: 8. The CDR3 length is 15 residues. The CDR3 coding sequence is TGTGCCAGCAGGACAGGACTAGCGGGAGAGGGTGAGCAGTTCTTC. Its protein is CASRTGLAGEGEQFF.

The rearrangement uses TRBV7-3 and TRBJ2-3; D ambiguous. The V gene lost 5 bases and the J gene lost 1 base, with 10 bases spanning the gap. The germline CDR1 and CDR2 sequences are SGHTA and FQGTGA. The length of the CDR3 is 14 residues. The CDR3 is CASSTGVGTDTQYF. Here the CDR3 DNA reads TGTGCCAGCAGCACCGGTGTGGGCACAGATACGCAGTATTTT. The whole variable domain, filled in from reference TRBV7-3 and TRBJ2-3, reads GAGVSQTPSNKVTEKGKYVELRCDPISGHTALYWYRQSLGQGPEFLIYFQGTGAADDSGLPNDRFFAVRPEGSVSTLKIQRTERGDSAVYLCASSTGVGTDTQYFGPGTRLTVL.

This sequence joins TRBV28 and TRBJ2-2; 7 nucleotides match TRBD1. V was pared by 7 bases and J by 5 bases, with 4 bases of the junction left unmatched. CDR3 length: 13 residues. CDR1 and CDR2 from the germline V gene are MDHEN and SYDVKM. The CDR3 loop reads CASIPGGTGELFF. The CDR3 nucleotides read TGTGCCAGCATTCCAGGGGGAACCGGGGAGCTGTTTTTT.

This clonotype showed up just a few times. V usage is TRBV6-5 and J usage is TRBJ1-5; possibly TRBD1 for D (5 bases). Germline values: CDR1 MNHEY, CDR2 SVGAGI. The CDR3 runs to 14 residues. With 2 bases removed from V and 4 bases from J, the gap between germline ends came to 9 bases. For the CDR3, the DNA is TGTGCCAGCAGTTACGAGGGGTTAAATCAGCCCCAGCATTTT. Encoded protein: CASSYEGLNQPQHF.

In DNA form, the CDR3 reads TGCGCCAGCAGCGAACCCCGGGACTCACCATTTTACGAGCAGTACGTC. Encoded protein: CASSEPRDSPFYEQYV. V gene TRBV4-1 combines with J gene TRBJ2-7, with a tentative D call TRBD2 (6 bases). The V end was cut by 5 bases, the J end by 4 bases, with 21 bases between. CDR1 and CDR2 (germline): MGHRA, YSYEKL. This CDR3 is 16 amino acids long.

This clonotype has ten or more counts. The rearrangement joins TRBV12-3 or TRBV12-4 to TRBJ2-3; 7 bases align to TRBD2. Unmatched junction bases numbered 12, after V lost 7 bases and J lost 5 bases. The CDR3 is 15 residues long. CDR3: CASNQWASGLDTQYF. Written as DNA, the CDR3 is TGTGCCAGCAACCAATGGGCTAGCGGACTAGATACGCAGTATTTT.

There are many counts of this clonotype. The chain has TRBV12-3 or TRBV12-4 and TRBJ2-7; TRBD2 matches at 10 bases. The CDR3 is 15 amino acids. Trimming removed 5 bases from V and 3 bases from J; junction bases left unmatched: 7. Written as DNA, the CDR3 is TGTGCCAGCAGTCTGCAGGAGCGGGGGGGCTACGAGCAGTACTTC. This sequence encodes CASSLQERGGYEQYF.

The sample holds many counts of this clonotype. The rearrangement joins TRBV13 to TRBJ1-2; D remains ambiguous. CDR3 length equals 12 residues. Germline CDR1 is PRHDT and CDR2 is FYEKMQ (reference sequence). V gave up 5 bases and J gave up 4 bases, with 8 bases separating them. The CDR3 coding sequence is TGTGCCAGCAGCCAGGACGCCTATGGCTACACCTTC. It specifies CASSQDAYGYTF. The entire variable domain, with the rest obtained from reference TRBV13 and TRBJ1-2, is as follows: AAGVIQSPRHLIKEKRETATLKCYPIPRHDTVYWYQQGPGQDPQFLISFYEKMQSDKGSIPDRFSAQQFSDYHSELNMSSLELGDSALYFCASSQDAYGYTFGSGTRLTVV.

In this sample, this clonotype turned up many times. The V gene is TRBV18, the J gene TRBJ2-5; no clear D gene. The CDR3 covers 14 residues. The V gene's germline CDR1 is KGHSH and CDR2 LQKENI. Trimming stripped 5 bases from V and 3 bases from J, with 13 bases between. The CDR3 protein is CASSTSQTKETQYF. The CDR3 coding sequence is TGTGCCAGCTCAACCTCCCAGACCAAAGAGACCCAGTACTTC.

The sample holds many counts of this clonotype. V and J are TRBV6-1 and TRBJ1-1; D remains unclear. The length of the CDR3 is 14 residues. Germline V gene lookup returns CDR1 MNHNS and CDR2 SASEGT. V was cut by 7 bases and J by 2 bases, with 14 bases left in between. The CDR3 spells CASIRSPSNTEAFF. In DNA form, the CDR3 reads TGTGCCAGCATCAGAAGTCCTAGTAACACTGAAGCTTTCTTT.

This clonotype turned up a few times. For the CDR3, the DNA is TGCAGCGTTGGGGGAGGCGGCTATGGCTACACCTTC. Protein product: CSVGGGGYGYTF. The rearrangement uses TRBV29-1 and TRBJ1-2; no clear D gene. The ends were cut back, 4 bases at V and 4 bases at J, with 10 bases in the middle. The CDR3 is made up of 12 amino acids. The V gene's germline CDR1 is SQVTM and CDR2 ANQGSEA.

Many counts were recorded for this clonotype. The J gene is TRBJ1-4, the V gene TRBV2; 8 bases match TRBD1. The CDR3 consists of 18 residues. Germline CDR1 and CDR2: SNHLY and FYNNEI. V lost 6 bases and J lost 8; bases outside the gene matches: 20. This CDR3 reads CASRSTLDRVKLREKLFF. The CDR3 DNA reads TGTGCCAGCAGGTCTACCCTGGACAGGGTAAAGTTACGAGAAAAACTGTTTTTT.

This clonotype showed up just a few times. The chain is built from TRBV5-1 and TRBJ1-1; D call uncertain. V lost 4 bases, J lost 1 base, and 11 bases lay in between. Germline lookup yields CDR1 SGHRS and CDR2 YFSETQ. The CDR3 has 14 residues. The CDR3 nucleotides are TGCGCCAGCAGCCTTACAGTTAGGAACACTGAAGCTTTCTTT. Protein: CASSLTVRNTEAFF.

This chain joins TRBV24-1 and TRBJ2-1, with 7 bases aligning to TRBD2. Germline CDR1 is KGHDR and CDR2 is SFDVKD. This CDR3 has 16 amino acids. V lost 4 bases and J lost 6; bases outside the gene matches: 11. The DNA for the CDR3 is TGTGCCACCAGTGACCGAGCGGGGAGGGGTTCCAATGAGCAGTTCTTC. It codes for CATSDRAGRGSNEQFF.

J is TRBJ2-3 and V is TRBV30; D may be TRBD2 (5 bases). The V gene lost 2 bases and the J gene lost 4 bases, with 19 bases spanning the gap. This CDR3 region has 16 residues. Germline values: CDR1 GTSNPN, CDR2 SVGIG (reference sequence). CDR3: CAWSFPWTPTADTQYF. In DNA form, the CDR3 reads TGTGCCTGGAGTTTTCCCTGGACTCCCACAGCAGATACGCAGTATTTT.

This clonotype was seen at least ten times. The chain carries TRBV2 and TRBJ1-2, with TRBD1 as a possible D gene (6 bases). Between the trimmed V and J ends, which lost 2 bases and 7 bases, there was a span of 14 bases. CDR3 length: 14 residues. CDR1 and CDR2 (germline): SNHLY, FYNNEI. In nucleotides, the CDR3 is TGTGCCAGCAGTGAAACAGGGAACTATCGTGGCTACACCTTC. It encodes CASSETGNYRGYTF.

This clonotype was counted a few times. The genes are TRBV29-1 and TRBJ2-7, with a weak D call TRBD2 (6 bases). Germline CDR1 is SQVTM and CDR2 is ANQGSEA. This CDR3 is built from 14 residues. Trimming removed 6 bases from V and 2 bases from J, with 17 bases in between. This CDR3 is CSVASGTPTYEQYF. The CDR3 DNA follows: TGCAGCGTCGCCTCCGGGACTCCCACCTACGAGCAGTACTTC.

This clonotype was counted many times. J is TRBJ1-1 and V is TRBV11-2, with D possibly matching TRBD1 (6 bases). The CDR3 totals 14 residues. Between the trimmed V and J ends, which lost 5 bases and 8 bases, there was a span of 18 bases. In germline, CDR1 is SGHAT, CDR2 FQNNGV. The CDR3 reads CASSPARGLSEAFF. The CDR3 nucleotides are TGTGCCAGCAGCCCGGCCAGGGGACTCTCCGAAGCTTTCTTT.

This clonotype was recorded at least ten times. V usage is TRBV2 and J usage is TRBJ2-1; 8 bases map to TRBD2. CDR1 and CDR2 (germline): SNHLY, FYNNEI. With V trimmed by 6 bases and J by 5 bases, 12 bases remained unmatched. The CDR3 is 16 amino acids. The CDR3 loop is CASSTGTSTPHNEQFF. CDR3 nucleotide sequence: TGTGCCAGCAGCACCGGGACTAGTACACCCCACAATGAGCAGTTCTTC.

This clonotype was seen only a few times. The gene calls are TRBV28 and TRBJ1-2; 7 bases are a match to TRBD1. CDR1 and CDR2 from the germline V gene are MDHEN and SYDVKM. The J segment lost 1 base and the V segment lost 8 bases, leaving 7 bases of the junction unmatched. CDR3 length: 14 residues. CDR3 nucleotides: TGTGCCAGCGGGGACGGACAGGATAACTATGGCTACACCTTC. This encodes CASGDGQDNYGYTF.

At least ten counts were recorded for this clonotype. V usage is TRBV18 and J usage is TRBJ2-3, with 7 bases that match TRBD2. With V trimmed by 8 bases and J by 2 bases, 16 bases remained unmatched. The CDR3 runs to 17 residues. Germline loops: CDR1 KGHSH, CDR2 LQKENI. For the CDR3, the DNA is TGTGCCAGCGCATCCGGCCGTGGTCTAGCGGCCACAGATACGCAGTATTTT. This translates into CASASGRGLAATDTQYF.

The DNA of the CDR3 is TGTGCCAGCAGCCCTAGCGGGGGTATTCAGCCCCAGCATTTT. This codes for CASSPSGGIQPQHF. The chain uses TRBV9 and TRBJ1-5; tentatively, D is TRBD1 (5 bases). Germline loops: CDR1 SGDLS, CDR2 YYNGEE. Deletions cut 4 bases from V and 6 bases from J, with 14 bases between. The CDR3 spans 14 residues.